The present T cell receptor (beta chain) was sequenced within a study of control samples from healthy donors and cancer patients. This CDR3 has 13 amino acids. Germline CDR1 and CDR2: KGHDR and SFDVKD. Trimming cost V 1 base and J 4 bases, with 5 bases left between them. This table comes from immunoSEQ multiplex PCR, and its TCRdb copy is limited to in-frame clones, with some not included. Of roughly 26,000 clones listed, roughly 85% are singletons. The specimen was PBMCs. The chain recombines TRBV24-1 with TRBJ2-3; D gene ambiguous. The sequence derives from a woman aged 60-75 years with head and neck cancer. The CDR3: CATSDFVSDTQYF. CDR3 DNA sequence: TGTGCCACCAGTGATTTCGTTTCAGATACGCAGTATTTT.